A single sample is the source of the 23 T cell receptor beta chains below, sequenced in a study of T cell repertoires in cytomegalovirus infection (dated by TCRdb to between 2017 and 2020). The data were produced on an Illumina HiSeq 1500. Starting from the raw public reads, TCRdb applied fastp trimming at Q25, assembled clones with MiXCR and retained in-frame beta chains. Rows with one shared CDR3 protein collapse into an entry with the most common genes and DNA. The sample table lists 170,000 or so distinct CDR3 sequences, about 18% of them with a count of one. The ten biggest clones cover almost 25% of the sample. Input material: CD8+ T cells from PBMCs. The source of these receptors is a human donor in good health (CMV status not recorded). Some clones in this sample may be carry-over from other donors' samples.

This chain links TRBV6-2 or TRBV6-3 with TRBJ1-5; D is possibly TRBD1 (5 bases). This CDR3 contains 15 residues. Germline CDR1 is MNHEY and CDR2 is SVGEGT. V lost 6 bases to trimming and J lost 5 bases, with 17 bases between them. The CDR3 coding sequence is TGTGCCAGCAGCCCCGGGACCGGAGGACATCAGCCCCAGCATTTT. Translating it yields CASSPGTGGHQPQHF.

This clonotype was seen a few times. The CDR3 sequence is CASSFLGGGYEQYF. In nucleotides, the CDR3 is TGTGCCAGCAGTTTTTTGGGCGGGGGGTACGAGCAGTACTTC. This sequence joins TRBV28 and TRBJ2-7; TRBD2 agrees at 8 bases. The germline gives CDR1 MDHEN, CDR2 SYDVKM. This CDR3 is 14 amino acids long. V lost 3 bases and J lost 4; bases outside the gene matches: 5.

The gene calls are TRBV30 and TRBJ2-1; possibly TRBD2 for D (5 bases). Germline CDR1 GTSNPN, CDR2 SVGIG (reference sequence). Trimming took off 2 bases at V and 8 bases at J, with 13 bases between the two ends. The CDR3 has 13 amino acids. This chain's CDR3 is CAWSTWTGDEQFF. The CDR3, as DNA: TGTGCCTGGAGTACCTGGACCGGGGATGAGCAGTTCTTC.

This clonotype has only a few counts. The CDR3 reads CASRQPGQGTNTEAFF. The CDR3 nucleotides read TGTGCCAGCAGACAACCGGGACAGGGGACGAACACTGAAGCTTTCTTT. The chain has TRBV7-2 and TRBJ1-1; 10 nucleotides align to TRBD1. This CDR3 is built from 16 residues. Germline CDR1 and CDR2: SGHTA and FQGNSA. With 6 bases clipped from V and 1 base from J, the junction kept 8 bases outside the gene matches.

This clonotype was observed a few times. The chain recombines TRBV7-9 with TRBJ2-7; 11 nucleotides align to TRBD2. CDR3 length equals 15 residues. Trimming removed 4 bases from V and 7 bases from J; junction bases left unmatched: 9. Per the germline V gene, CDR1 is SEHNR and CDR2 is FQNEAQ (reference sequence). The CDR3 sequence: CASSSVSSGGTEQYF. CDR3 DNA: TGTGCCAGCAGCTCCGTCTCTAGCGGGGGGACGGAGCAGTACTTC.

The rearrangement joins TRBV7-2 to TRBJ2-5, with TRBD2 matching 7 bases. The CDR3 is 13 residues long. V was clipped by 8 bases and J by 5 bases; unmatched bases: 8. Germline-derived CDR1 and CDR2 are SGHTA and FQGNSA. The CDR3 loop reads CASSGEGRETQYF. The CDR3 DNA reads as TGTGCCAGCTCTGGGGAGGGAAGGGAGACCCAGTACTTC.

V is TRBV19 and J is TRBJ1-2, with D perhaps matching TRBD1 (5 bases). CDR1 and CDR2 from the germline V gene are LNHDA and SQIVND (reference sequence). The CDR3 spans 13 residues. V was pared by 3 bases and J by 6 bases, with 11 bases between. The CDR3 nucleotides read TGTGCCAGTAGTATCGTCCAGGGAGATGGCTACACCTTC. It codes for CASSIVQGDGYTF.

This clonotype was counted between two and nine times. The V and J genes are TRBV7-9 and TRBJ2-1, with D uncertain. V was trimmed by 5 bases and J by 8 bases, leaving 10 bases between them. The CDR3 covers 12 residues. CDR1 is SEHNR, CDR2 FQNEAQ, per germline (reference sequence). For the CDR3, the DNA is TGTGCCAGCAGCCCCGGGTTCGATGAGCAGTTCTTC. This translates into CASSPGFDEQFF.

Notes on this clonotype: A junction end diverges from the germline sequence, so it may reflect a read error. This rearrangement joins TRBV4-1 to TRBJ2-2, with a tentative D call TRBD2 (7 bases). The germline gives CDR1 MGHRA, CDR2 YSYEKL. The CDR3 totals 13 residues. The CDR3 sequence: CASSQGGDGELFF. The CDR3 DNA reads TGTGCCAGCAGCCAAGGGGGGGACGGGGAGCTGTTTTTT.

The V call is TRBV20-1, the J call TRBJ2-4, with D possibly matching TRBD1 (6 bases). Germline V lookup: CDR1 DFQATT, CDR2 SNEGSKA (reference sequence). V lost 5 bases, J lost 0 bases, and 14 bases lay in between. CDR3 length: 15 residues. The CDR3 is CSALGQILAKNIQYF. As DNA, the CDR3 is TGCAGTGCTTTAGGACAGATTCTAGCCAAAAACATTCAGTACTTC.

The CDR3: CASSQDKDRDAFF. CDR3 sequence (DNA): TGTGCCAGCAGCCAAGATAAGGACAGGGACGCTTTCTTT. The V gene is TRBV4-2, the J gene TRBJ1-1, with TRBD1 identical over 8 bases. The CDR3 sequence is 13 residues long. Germline lookup yields CDR1 LGHNA and CDR2 YNFKEQ. Trimming removed 0 bases from V and 11 bases from J; junction bases left unmatched: 5.

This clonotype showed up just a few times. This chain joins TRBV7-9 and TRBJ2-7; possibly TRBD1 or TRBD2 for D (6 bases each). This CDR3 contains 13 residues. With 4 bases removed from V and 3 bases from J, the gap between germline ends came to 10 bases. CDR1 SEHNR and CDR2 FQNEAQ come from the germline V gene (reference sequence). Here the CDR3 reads CASSSGAGYEQYF. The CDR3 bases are TGTGCCAGCAGCTCGGGGGCAGGCTACGAGCAGTACTTC.

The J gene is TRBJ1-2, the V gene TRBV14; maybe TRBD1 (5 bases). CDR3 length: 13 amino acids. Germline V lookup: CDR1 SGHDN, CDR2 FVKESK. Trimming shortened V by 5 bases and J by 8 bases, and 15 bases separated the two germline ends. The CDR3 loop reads CASSYASGQGYTF. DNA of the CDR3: TGTGCCAGCAGCTACGCCTCAGGGCAAGGCTACACCTTC.

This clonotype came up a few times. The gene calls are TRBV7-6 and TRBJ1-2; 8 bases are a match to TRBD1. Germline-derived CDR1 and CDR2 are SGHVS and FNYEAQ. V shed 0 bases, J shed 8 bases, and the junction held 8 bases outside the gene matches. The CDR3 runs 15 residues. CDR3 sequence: CASSLAGQGMRGYTF. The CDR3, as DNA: TGTGCCAGCAGCTTAGCTGGACAGGGAATGAGGGGCTACACCTTC. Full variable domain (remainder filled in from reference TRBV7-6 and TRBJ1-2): GAGVSQSPRYKVTKRGQDVALRCDPISGHVSLYWYRQALGQGPEFLTYFNYEAQQDKSGLPNDRFSAERPEGSISTLTIQRTEQRDSAMYRCASSLAGQGMRGYTFGSGTRLTVV.

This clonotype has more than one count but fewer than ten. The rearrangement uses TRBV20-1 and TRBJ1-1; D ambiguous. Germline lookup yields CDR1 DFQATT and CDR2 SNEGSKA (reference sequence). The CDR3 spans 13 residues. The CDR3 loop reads CRPASWVNTEAFF. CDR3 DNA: TGCAGACCAGCTAGTTGGGTGAACACTGAAGCTTTCTTT.

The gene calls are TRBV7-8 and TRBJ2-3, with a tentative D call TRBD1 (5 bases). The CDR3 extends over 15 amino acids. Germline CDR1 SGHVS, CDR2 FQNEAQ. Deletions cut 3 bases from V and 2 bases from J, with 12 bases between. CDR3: CASSFPTGPTDTQYF. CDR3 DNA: TGTGCCAGCAGCTTCCCCACAGGTCCCACAGATACGCAGTATTTT.

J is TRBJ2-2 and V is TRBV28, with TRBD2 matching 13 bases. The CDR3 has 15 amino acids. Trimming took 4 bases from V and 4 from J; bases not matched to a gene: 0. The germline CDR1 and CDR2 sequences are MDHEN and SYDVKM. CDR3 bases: TGTGCCAGCAGTTGGACTAGCGGGGGCACCGGGGAGCTGTTTTTT. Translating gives CASSWTSGGTGELFF.

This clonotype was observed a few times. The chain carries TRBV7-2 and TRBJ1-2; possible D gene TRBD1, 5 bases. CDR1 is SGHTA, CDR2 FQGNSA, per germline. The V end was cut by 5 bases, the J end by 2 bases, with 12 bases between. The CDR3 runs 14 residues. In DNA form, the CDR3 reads TGTGCCAGCAGCCCGGGACGGATGAACTATGGCTACACCTTC. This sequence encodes CASSPGRMNYGYTF.

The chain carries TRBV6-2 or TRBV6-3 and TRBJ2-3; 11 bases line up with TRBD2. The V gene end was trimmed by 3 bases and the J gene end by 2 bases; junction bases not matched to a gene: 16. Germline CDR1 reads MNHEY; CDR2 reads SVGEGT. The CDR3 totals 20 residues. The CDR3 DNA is TGTGCCAGCAGTTATCCCGGACTAGCGGGCTCCCAATATATCACAGATACGCAGTATTTT. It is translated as CASSYPGLAGSQYITDTQYF.

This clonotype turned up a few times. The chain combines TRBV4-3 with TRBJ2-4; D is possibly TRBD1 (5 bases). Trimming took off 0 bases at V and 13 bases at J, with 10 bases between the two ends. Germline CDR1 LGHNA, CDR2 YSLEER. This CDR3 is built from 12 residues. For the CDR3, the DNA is TGCGCCAGCAGCCAAGATCAGGGCCGACAGTACTTC. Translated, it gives CASSQDQGRQYF.

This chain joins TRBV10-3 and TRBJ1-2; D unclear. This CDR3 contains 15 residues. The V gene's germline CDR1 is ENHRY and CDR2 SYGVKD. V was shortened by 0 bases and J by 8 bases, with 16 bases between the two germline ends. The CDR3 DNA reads TGTGCCATCAGTGAGTCTGGTGGGGTTATGCGCGGCTACACCTTC. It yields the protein CAISESGGVMRGYTF.

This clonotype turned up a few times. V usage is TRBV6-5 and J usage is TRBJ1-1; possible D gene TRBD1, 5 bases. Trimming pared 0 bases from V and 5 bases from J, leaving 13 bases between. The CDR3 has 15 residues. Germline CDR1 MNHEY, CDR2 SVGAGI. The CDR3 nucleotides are TGTGCCAGCAGTTACTCGATGGAGGGGTTGACTGAAGCTTTCTTT. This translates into CASSYSMEGLTEAFF.

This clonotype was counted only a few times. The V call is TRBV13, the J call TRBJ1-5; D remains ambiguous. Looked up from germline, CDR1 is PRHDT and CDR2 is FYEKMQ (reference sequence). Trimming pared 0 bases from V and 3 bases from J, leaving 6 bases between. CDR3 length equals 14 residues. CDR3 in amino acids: CASSLGALNQPQHF. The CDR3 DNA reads TGTGCCAGCAGCTTAGGGGCCCTCAATCAGCCCCAGCATTTT.